The clone carrying this T cell receptor beta chain showed up just a few times. Its target is unknown. This specimen belongs to a study of T cells after yellow fever vaccination. Study-wide points: A small share of clonotypes appeared in both CD4 and CD8 compartments.

A process of 5'RACE template switching, which added a universal primer site and UMIs, was used to make TCR cDNA. From the 5' RACE reads, TCRdb called clonotypes with MiXCR, one entry per CDR3 protein. The data hold 450,000 to 600,000 distinct CDR3 sequences, with less than 20% observed a single time. This material consisted of PBMCs, taken 5 days after the first yellow fever vaccination. This receptor was identified in a man between 18 and 29 years old who received the YFV17D yellow fever vaccine.

CDR3 region: CASSLGGGQYF. The CDR3 nucleotides are TGTGCCAGCAGCTTAGGCGGGGGCCAGTACTTC. The chain recombines TRBV11-2 with TRBJ2-7; D is possibly TRBD2 (7 bases). Trimming cost V 1 base and J 10 bases, with 8 bases left between them. CDR1 SGHAT and CDR2 FQNNGV come from the germline V gene. The CDR3 sequence is 11 residues long.